This passage covers 4 T cell receptor beta chains from one sample sequenced in a study of blood T cell repertoires in COVID-19. Assay used: immunoSEQ multiplex PCR; TCRdb lists only in-frame clones, some missing. The repertoire has about 120,000 clones, about nine tenths of them found once; the top ten carry 25% to 35%. The sample taken for sequencing was peripheral blood. Receptors were obtained from a woman between 65 and 79 years old with acute or convalescent COVID-19.

CDR3 DNA sequence: TGTGCCAGCATCCTAGCCGAGTTGGAAGAGACCCAGTACTTC. Translated: CASILAELEETQYF. The chain uses TRBV7-9 and TRBJ2-5; the D gene is possibly TRBD2 (5 bases). CDR3 length equals 14 residues. V lost 7 bases and J lost 3, with 15 bases in between. CDR1 is SEHNR, CDR2 FQNEAQ, per germline (reference sequence).

This chain joins TRBV2 and TRBJ1-3; D is undetermined. The germline CDR1 and CDR2 sequences are SNHLY and FYNNEI. The ends were cut back, 5 bases at V and 3 bases at J, with 11 bases in the middle. This CDR3 comprises 14 residues. CDR3 loop: CASSLLSLGNTIYF. In nucleotides, the CDR3 is TGTGCCAGCAGTCTCCTGTCTCTTGGAAACACCATATATTTT.

The chain carries TRBV13 and TRBJ2-5; 7 bases are a match to TRBD1. V shed 4 bases and J 2 bases; nucleotides not matched to a gene: 7. CDR3 size: 15 residues. From germline, CDR1 is PRHDT and CDR2 FYEKMQ (reference sequence). In DNA, the CDR3 is TGTGCCAGCAGCTGGACGACAGGGAGTCAAGAGACCCAGTACTTC. This codes for CASSWTTGSQETQYF.

The V call is TRBV7-3, the J call TRBJ2-1; TRBD2 agrees at 13 bases. Per the germline V gene, CDR1 is SGHTA and CDR2 is FQGTGA. Trimming took 5 bases from V and 4 from J; bases not matched to a gene: 2. This CDR3 has 15 residues. CDR3 DNA: TGTGCCAGCAGCCAACTAGCGGGGGGGTACAATGAGCAGTTCTTC. It encodes CASSQLAGGYNEQFF. The full variable domain, its missing parts supplied by reference TRBV7-3 and TRBJ2-1, is GAGVSQTPSNKVTEKGKYVELRCDPISGHTALYWYRQSLGQGPEFLIYFQGTGAADDSGLPNDRFFAVRPEGSVSTLKIQRTERGDSAVYLCASSQLAGGYNEQFFGPGTRLTVL.